The TCR beta chain described here comes from a study of breast tumors, draining lymph nodes, adjacent tissues. Overall study findings and caveats: Tumors had less TCR diversity than lymph nodes, more than nontumor tissue. Data fit most tumor T cells coming from lymph node, expanding in tumor.

The lymph nodes were axillary draining lymph nodes from breast cancer patients. TCRdb reprocessed the multiplex PCR reads via MiXCR and lists one record per CDR3 protein. The profile shows approximately 190,000 distinct CDR3 sequences, approximately 31% of them singletons. This clonotype was seen repeatedly, ten times or more. No antigen is known for it. The CDR3 runs 14 residues. V lost 4 bases and J 4 bases, leaving 14 bases between the germline ends. CDR1 and CDR2 (germline): GTSNPN, SVGIG (reference sequence). The chain links TRBV30 to TRBJ1-5; unclear D gene. The receptor was derived from a female donor with breast cancer. Some clones in this sample may be carry-over from other donors' samples. The sequenced sample consisted of axillary lymph node tissue. CDR3 region: CAWTHSDFNQPQHF. The CDR3 nucleotides read TGTGCCTGGACGCACTCAGATTTTAATCAGCCCCAGCATTTT.